These T cell receptor beta chains were read from a single sample in a study of cytomegalovirus exposure and HLA in healthy donors. Some clones are missing from TCRdb's copy, which holds only in-frame ones; the method was immunoSEQ multiplex PCR. The data show hundreds of thousands of clones, approximately 84% seen once. The sequencing input was PBMCs. The receptors come from a woman between 35 and 50 years old in good health and CMV-seronegative. Both conserved end residues are part of each CDR3.

TRBJ2-7 | TRBV4-2 | CASSQGGDRGLGEQYF
TRBJ2-1 | TRBV6-1 | CASSEEGGLAAYNEQFF
TRBJ2-7 | TRBV7-3 | CASSPPGEQYF
TRBJ2-5 | TRBV9 | CASSPRPRGQVETQYF
TRBJ2-7 | TRBV6-6 | CASSYFTFYEQYF
TRBJ2-1 | TRBV7-9 | CASSLAGTSGNEQFF
TRBJ2-2 | TRBV6-4 | CASSARQGWTGELFF
TRBJ2-1 | TRBV7-6 | CASNPGTGNGNEQFF
TRBJ1-2 | TRBV5-1 | CASSLPAPLGYGYTF
TRBJ1-3 | TRBV4-1 | CASSQGQAISGNTIYF
TRBJ1-2 | TRBV7-8 | CASSTRTGDYGYTF
TRBJ1-1 | TRBV25-1 | CASSAGHNTEAFF
TRBJ1-3 | TRBV7-3 | CASSLTGGLGNTIYF
TRBJ1-3 | TRBV28 | CASSGQSNSGNTIYF
TRBJ1-2 | TRBV11-2 | CASSYDGGGGYTF
TRBJ2-3 | TRBV21-1 | CASSKVGGGTDTQYF
TRBJ1-2 | TRBV29-1 | CSVEQGSYGYTF
TRBJ2-7 | TRBV6-6 | CASSWGTGSSYEQYF
TRBJ2-2 | TRBV5-1 | CASSLAEGPVGELFF
TRBJ2-2 | TRBV18 | CASSPLEAAGELFF